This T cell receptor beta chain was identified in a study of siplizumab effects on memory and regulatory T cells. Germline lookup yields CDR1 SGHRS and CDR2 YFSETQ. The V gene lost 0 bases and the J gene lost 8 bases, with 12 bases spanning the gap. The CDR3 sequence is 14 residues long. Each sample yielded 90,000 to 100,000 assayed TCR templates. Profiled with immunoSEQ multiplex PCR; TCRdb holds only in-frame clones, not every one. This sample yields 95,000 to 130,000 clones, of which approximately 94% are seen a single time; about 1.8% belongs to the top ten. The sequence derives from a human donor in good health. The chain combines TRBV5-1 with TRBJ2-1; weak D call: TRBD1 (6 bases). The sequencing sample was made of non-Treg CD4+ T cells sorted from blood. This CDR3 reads CASSLGTGFDEQFF. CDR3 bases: TGCGCCAGCAGCTTGGGTACAGGGTTCGATGAGCAGTTCTTC.